A selection of T cell receptor beta chains follows, all from one sample in a study of blood T cell repertoires in COVID-19. Produced via immunoSEQ multiplex PCR; TCRdb's table is partial and in-frame only. Of about 370,000 clones detected, more than 80% appear once; the ten largest clones hold less than 1.2%. Sequences were obtained from PBMCs or T cells enriched from blood (not recorded which). All receptors derive from a man between 18 and 29 years old who had recovered from COVID-19. Both conserved end residues are part of each CDR3. The D gene is left open where the match is weak. Not every row has a clone size; where given, it reads once, few, many or a size class.

j_gene,d_gene,v_gene,abundance,CDR3aa,CDR3nt
TRBJ2-3,TRBD2,TRBV11-2,NA,CASSAGLASTDTQYF,TGTGCCAGCAGCGCGGGACTAGCCAGTACAGATACGCAGTATTTT
TRBJ1-4,TRBD1,TRBV7-2,NA,CASSPGGSEKLFF,TGTGCCAGCAGCCCAGGGGGTTCGGAAAAACTGTTTTTT
TRBJ2-3,TRBD1,TRBV9,once,CASSEDRGHADTQYF,TGTGCCAGCAGCGAGGACAGGGGGCATGCAGATACGCAGTATTTT
TRBJ2-1,NA,TRBV5-1,NA,CASSLVRSSYNEQFF,TGCGCCAGCAGCTTGGTGAGGAGCTCCTACAATGAGCAGTTCTTC
TRBJ1-1,TRBD1,TRBV7-9,NA,CASMDRGRMKNTEAFF,TGTGCCAGCATGGACAGGGGGCGCATGAAGAACACTGAAGCTTTCTTT
TRBJ1-6,NA,TRBV25-1,NA,CASSEYQKTLHF,TGTGCCAGCAGTGAATACCAGAAAACCCTCCACTTT
TRBJ1-5,NA,TRBV7-5,NA,CVRSSPGTNDQPQHF,TGTGTCAGAAGCTCCCCGGGAACCAACGATCAGCCCCAGCATTTT
TRBJ1-6,TRBD1,TRBV19,NA,CASSGRDRTYSPLHF,TGTGCCAGTAGTGGTAGGGACAGAACCTATTCACCCCTCCACTTT
TRBJ2-7,TRBD1,TRBV29-1,NA,CSVVGQANEQYF,TGCAGCGTTGTGGGACAGGCTAACGAGCAGTACTTC
TRBJ2-5,TRBD2,TRBV5-1,NA,CASALAGASQSQYF,TGCGCCAGCGCCCTAGCGGGAGCTAGTCAGTCCCAGTACTTC
TRBJ2-4,NA,TRBV12-3/TRBV12-4,NA,CASSFAGSTQYF,TGTGCCAGCAGTTTTGCGGGGTCCACTCAGTACTTC
TRBJ2-1,NA,TRBV7-8,NA,CASLEGDRGRAYNEQFF,TGTGCCAGCCTCGAGGGGGATAGGGGAAGAGCCTACAATGAGCAGTTCTTC
TRBJ2-7,TRBD1,TRBV6-1,NA,CASSERRGPSYEQYF,TGTGCCAGCAGTGAACGAAGGGGGCCGTCCTACGAGCAGTACTTC
TRBJ2-7,TRBD1,TRBV5-1,once,CASSFGQGGPYEQYF,TGCGCCAGCAGCTTCGGACAGGGGGGGCCCTACGAGCAGTACTTC
TRBJ1-2,NA,TRBV5-4,NA,CASSRWSQEYGYTF,TGTGCCAGCAGTCGTTGGTCGCAAGAGTATGGCTACACCTTC
TRBJ2-2,NA,TRBV27,NA,CASSLWGQGPGELFF,TGTGCCAGCAGTTTATGGGGGCAGGGGCCCGGGGAGCTGTTTTTT
TRBJ1-4,NA,TRBV5-1,NA,CASSAGEKLFF,TGCGCCAGCAGCGCCGGTGAAAAACTGTTTTTT
TRBJ1-2,NA,TRBV27,NA,CASSERGYYGYTF,TGTGCCAGCAGTGAAAGGGGGTACTATGGCTACACCTTC
TRBJ2-5,NA,TRBV7-9,NA,CASYGLTGEGQETQYF,TGTGCCAGCTACGGTTTGACGGGAGAGGGCCAAGAGACCCAGTACTTC
TRBJ1-1,NA,TRBV5-6,NA,CASSPDRLLANTEAFF,TGTGCCAGCAGCCCTGACAGGTTACTGGCGAACACTGAAGCTTTCTTT
TRBJ1-6,NA,TRBV6-5,NA,CASSYWSENSPLHF,TGTGCCAGCAGTTACTGGAGTGAGAATTCACCCCTCCACTTT
TRBJ2-1,NA,TRBV21-1,NA,CASSESYNEQFF,TGTGCCAGCAGCGAGAGCTACAATGAGCAGTTCTTC
TRBJ1-6,NA,TRBV28,NA,CASSARSGLSVLLAPLHF,TGTGCCAGCAGCGCTCGTTCGGGTTTATCAGTCCTATTAGCACCCCTCCACTTT
TRBJ2-7,NA,TRBV18,NA,CASSADRGSQGGEQYF,TGTGCCAGCTCAGCAGACCGGGGATCACAGGGTGGCGAGCAGTACTTC
TRBJ1-3,NA,TRBV15,NA,CATSPLQGTGNTIYF,TGTGCCACTAGCCCCCTGCAGGGCACTGGAAACACCATATATTTT
TRBJ1-4,NA,TRBV4-2,NA,CARVFEKLFF,TGTGCCCGGGTATTTGAAAAACTGTTTTTT
TRBJ1-1,NA,TRBV2,NA,CASGSREDTEAFF,TGTGCCAGCGGTAGCAGGGAAGACACTGAAGCTTTCTTT
TRBJ1-4,TRBD1,TRBV5-6,NA,CASSLGDRSNEKLFF,TGTGCCAGCAGCTTGGGGGACAGGTCTAACGAAAAACTGTTTTTT
TRBJ2-2,NA,TRBV5-1,NA,CASSSAMGGRGGELFF,TGCGCCAGCAGCTCCGCAATGGGGGGACGAGGCGGGGAGCTGTTTTTT
TRBJ2-1,TRBD2,TRBV7-3,NA,CASSVSGMGDEQFF,TGTGCCAGCAGCGTAAGCGGGATGGGGGATGAGCAGTTCTTC
TRBJ2-2,TRBD2,TRBV5-1,few,CASSLAGTRGTGELFF,TGCGCCAGCAGCTTGGCCGGGACTAGAGGGACCGGGGAGCTGTTTTTT
TRBJ2-1,TRBD2,TRBV6-5,NA,CASTISGGSYNEQFF,TGTGCCAGCACCATTAGCGGGGGTTCCTACAATGAGCAGTTCTTC
TRBJ1-2,TRBD1,TRBV5-4,NA,CASSSTSGTGPNGYTF,TGTGCCAGCAGCTCTACTTCCGGGACAGGGCCGAATGGCTACACCTTC
TRBJ2-1,NA,TRBV5-1,NA,CASTWGGPSYNEQFF,TGCGCCAGCACCTGGGGGGGGCCCTCCTACAATGAGCAGTTCTTC
TRBJ1-2,NA,TRBV6-5,NA,CASSLGQSRAYGYTF,TGTGCCAGCAGCCTCGGACAGAGTAGGGCCTATGGCTACACCTTC